This TCR beta chain was captured by sequencing in a study of radiation and T cells in renal cell carcinoma. Points from the study as a whole: Pretreatment tumor biopsies were lacking, so baseline clonotypes are unknown. From baseline, blood top tumor clonotypes peaked at 2 weeks post-radiation.

A word on this clone: Its matching antigen is unknown.

Trimming took 3 bases from V and 0 from J, leaving 16 bases between them. CDR3 size: 18 residues. Germline-derived CDR1 and CDR2 are SGHRS and YFSETQ. Documented time point: blood 4 weeks post-SBRT, at nephrectomy. The treatment: 15 Gy SBRT to primary tumor, nephrectomy 4 weeks later. Nephrectomy followed 15 Gy stereotactic body radiation by 4 weeks. Clear cell pathology was present in this patient's renal cell carcinoma. Sequenced by immunoSEQ multiplex PCR; TCRdb stores in-frame clones only, minus some. In the table there are 90,000 to 100,000 clones, 70% to 85% of which are singletons. This clonotype was sampled from a man aged 55 to 70 with renal cell carcinoma. The chain uses TRBV5-1 and TRBJ2-6, with a weak D call TRBD1 (6 bases). The material was blood, obtained from a patient whose treatment included radiotherapy and nephrectomy. DNA for the CDR3: TGCGCCAGCAGCTATACAGGGTCCCTTCGCTCTGGGGCCAACGTCCTGACTTTC. This encodes CASSYTGSLRSGANVLTF.